This entry concerns a single T cell receptor (beta chain). The antigen is undetermined. Clones were read by immunoSEQ multiplex PCR, and TCRdb kept only the in-frame ones, dropping some. The sample includes some 5,000 clones, over 55% of them seen just once. The sample comes from a study of CD4+ T cells in melanoma. CDR3 length: 17 residues. Study-level results: CD8+ T cell, macrophage and B cell function reportedly correlated with neoantigen-specific CD4+ T cells. Diverse differentiation states were reported for melanoma neoantigen-specific CD4+ T cells.

The J gene is TRBJ2-5, the V gene TRBV21-1; TRBD1, the table's D call, was not compared with the DNA. TRBV21-1 is annotated as a pseudogene. This TCR derives from a human donor with melanoma. Sample: cells from a culture (not recorded whether cultured in vitro). Written as DNA, the CDR3 is TGTGCCAGCAGTGAAGGTCTCAGGATCATCGTCGACGAGACCCAGTACTTC. Its translation is CASSEGLRIIVDETQYF.